These 28 T cell receptor beta chains originate from one sample sequenced in a study of T cells expressing NK-cell markers. With the 5' RACE reads reprocessed, TCRdb shows one record per CDR3 protein and no DNA. The sample's table shows a few hundred thousand distinct CDR3 sequences. Sample: blood T cells: a sorted CD56 or NKG2C T cell subset, CD4+ or CD8+ T cells, or bulk PBMC T cells (not recorded which). All receptors come from a man aged 18 to 29 in good health.

The chain has TRBV2 and TRBJ1-2. The germline CDR1 and CDR2 sequences are SNHLY and FYNNEI. The CDR3 consists of 12 residues. CDR3 sequence reads: CASRQLNYGYTF.

The chain recombines TRBV28 with TRBJ2-3; TCRdb's D call, TRBD2, is unchecked because there is no DNA. The CDR3 spans 15 residues. Per the germline V gene, CDR1 is MDHEN and CDR2 is SYDVKM. Here the CDR3 reads CASSVPSGTSDTQYF.

The gene calls are TRBV18 and TRBJ1-1; TCRdb's assignment of TRBD1 cannot be checked, as there is no DNA. Germline V gene sequence: CDR1 KGHSH, CDR2 LQKENI. The CDR3 consists of 15 residues. The CDR3 sequence: CASSPKTGPNTEAFF.

The rearrangement links TRBV18 to TRBJ1-6; TCRdb picks TRBD1, but there is no DNA to check that call. The CDR3 extends over 15 amino acids. Per germline, CDR1 KGHSH and CDR2 LQKENI. CDR3 sequence reads: CASSPKGGSDSPLHF. The full variable domain, completed using reference TRBV18 and TRBJ1-6, is NAGVMQNPRHLVRRRGQEARLRCSPMKGHSHVYWYRQLPEEGLKFMVYLQKENIIDESGMPKERFSAEFPKEGPSILRIQQVVRGDSAAYFCASSPKGGSDSPLHFGNGTRLTVT.

This chain links TRBV7-9 with TRBJ2-5; the TCRdb D gene call, TRBD2, has no DNA to confirm it. CDR1 is SEHNR and CDR2 is FQNEAQ in the germline V gene (reference sequence). The CDR3 spans 15 residues. CDR3 residues: CASSFLSGQVETQYF.

Here the CDR3 reads CASSLTRTSGNYEQYF. This rearrangement joins TRBV7-2 to TRBJ2-7; the D call from TCRdb, TRBD2, cannot be confirmed without DNA. This CDR3 contains 16 residues. Germline V CDR1 and CDR2: SGHTA, FQGNSA.

The V call is TRBV15, the J call TRBJ2-1. The CDR3 runs 16 residues. Germline-derived CDR1 and CDR2 are LNHNV and YYDKDF (reference sequence). CDR3 amino acids: CATSRDRGDSYNEQFF.

V gene TRBV4-2 combines with J gene TRBJ2-1; the D call from TCRdb, TRBD2, cannot be confirmed without DNA. Looked up from germline, CDR1 is LGHNA and CDR2 is YNFKEQ. The CDR3 is 16 amino acids. CDR3 in amino acids: CASSQEAGGGYKEQFF.

V and J are TRBV20-1 and TRBJ2-1; the TRBD1 assignment by TCRdb is unverifiable without DNA. Germline CDR1 reads DFQATT; CDR2 reads SNEGSKA (reference sequence). This CDR3 is built from 12 residues. The CDR3 here is CSARVPRGPQFF.

The chain links TRBV27 to TRBJ2-4; TCRdb's D call of TRBD2 is untestable without DNA. CDR1 MNHEY and CDR2 SMNVEV come from the germline V gene (reference sequence). The CDR3 runs 17 residues. The CDR3: CASQGTSGRRQGNIQYF.

The V gene is TRBV5-5, the J gene TRBJ2-3. The germline V gene has CDR1 SGHKS and CDR2 YYEKEE (reference sequence). The CDR3 spans 15 residues. This chain's CDR3 is CASSLELGILDTQYF.

The V gene is TRBV30, the J gene TRBJ2-1; TCRdb calls TRBD2, which cannot be checked without DNA. Germline V gives CDR1 GTSNPN, CDR2 SVGIG (reference sequence). This CDR3 is 17 amino acids long. CDR3 amino acids: CAWKTGLAGGPRNEQFF.

The rearrangement uses TRBV12-3 or TRBV12-4 and TRBJ2-3. The CDR3 contains 15 residues. The chain's CDR3 is CASSRQLGDTDTQYF.

The genes are TRBV5-1 and TRBJ2-6. CDR3 length: 16 amino acids. Germline V gene data show CDR1 as SGHRS and CDR2 as YFSETQ. The CDR3 region is CASSLAERAGANVLTF.

This sequence joins TRBV9 and TRBJ2-2; TCRdb reports TRBD1, a call that lacks DNA to check it against. CDR1 is SGDLS and CDR2 is YYNGEE in the germline V gene. The CDR3 is 19 residues long. CDR3 residues: CASSASRDRSPVNTGELFF.

The chain has TRBV25-1 and TRBJ2-2. The CDR3 has 12 residues. Germline V gene data show CDR1 as MGHDK and CDR2 as SYGVNS. The CDR3 here is CAGLARTGELFF.

The genes are TRBV6-2 or TRBV6-3 and TRBJ2-7. CDR3 size: 12 residues. In germline, CDR1 is MNHEY, CDR2 SVGEGT. CDR3: CASSPPSNEQYF.

The chain has TRBV5-1 and TRBJ2-2; no DNA is available, so the TRBD2 call from TCRdb remains unchecked. The CDR3 contains 17 residues. CDR1 SGHRS and CDR2 YFSETQ come from the germline V gene. The CDR3 here is CASSRTSGSMGTGELFF.

The chain couples TRBV28 to TRBJ2-5. Per germline, CDR1 MDHEN and CDR2 SYDVKM. The CDR3 runs to 12 residues. The CDR3 region is CASSSNGQTQYF.

The chain employs TRBV20-1 and TRBJ1-6; TCRdb returns TRBD1, unconfirmable since there is no DNA. The length of the CDR3 is 14 residues. Looked up from germline, CDR1 is DFQATT and CDR2 is SNEGSKA (reference sequence). This chain's CDR3 is CSASEGAGNSPLHF.

J is TRBJ1-3 and V is TRBV10-3; there is no DNA to check the TCRdb D call of TRBD1. The germline gives CDR1 ENHRY, CDR2 SYGVKD. The CDR3 sequence is 16 residues long. The CDR3 sequence is CATRPRQGRSGNTIYF.

This chain links TRBV5-1 with TRBJ2-4; TCRdb designates TRBD1, a call that cannot be tested without DNA. CDR1 is SGHRS and CDR2 is YFSETQ in the germline V gene. The CDR3 contains 13 residues. CDR3 loop: CASSFRERNIQYF.

The V call is TRBV15, the J call TRBJ1-5; TCRdb's D call of TRBD1 is untestable without DNA. There are 14 residues in the CDR3. Germline values: CDR1 LNHNV, CDR2 YYDKDF (reference sequence). The CDR3 region is CATSRGRGDQPQHF.

The gene calls are TRBV4-2 and TRBJ2-6; lacking DNA, the TRBD1 call made by TCRdb goes unchecked. Germline values: CDR1 LGHNA, CDR2 YNFKEQ. This CDR3 comprises 18 residues. This chain's CDR3 is CASSPGVRNYSGANVLTF.

The chain combines TRBV6-5 with TRBJ2-3. The CDR3 is made up of 16 amino acids. Germline loops: CDR1 MNHEY, CDR2 SVGAGI. CDR3 sequence reads: CASSYSNGWSTDTQYF.

The chain links TRBV12-5 to TRBJ1-1. Germline-derived CDR1 and CDR2 are LGHNT and FRNRAP. This CDR3 spans 13 amino acids. This CDR3 is CASGPRRDSEAFF.

The rearrangement links TRBV5-1 to TRBJ2-7. In germline, CDR1 is SGHRS, CDR2 YFSETQ. This CDR3 region has 14 residues. The CDR3 sequence: CASSLMSQPYEQYF.

The chain employs TRBV12-3 or TRBV12-4 and TRBJ2-1; the D call from TCRdb, TRBD2, cannot be confirmed without DNA. CDR3 length: 17 residues. This CDR3 reads CASSSRSGTSPSNEQFF.